This is a list of T cell receptor beta chains from one sample in a study of T cells in Graves' hyperthyroidism and ophthalmopathy. A single record per CDR3 protein comes from TCRdb applying MiXCR to the multiplex PCR reads. This sample has around 180,000 distinct CDR3 sequences; about 15% occur once, and the top ten carry around 27%. Sequenced: blood. Every receptor here comes from a woman between 50 and 59 years old with Graves' hyperthyroidism. The conserved cysteine and the conserved F or W are not part of the CDR3 here.

V gene,CDR3 protein
TRBV7-9,ASSVWTGGHTEAF
TRBV15,ATSRDIEAARYTQY
TRBV15,ATSPWGGNDNEQF
TRBV3-1,ASSQDADREKDTEAF
TRBV20-1,SATLSRNTEAF
TRBV5-5,ASSLWDLNQPQH
TRBV29-1,SVVQHEQF
TRBV24-1,ATSYRGSGANVLT
TRBV6-4,ASSRGQASTDTQY
TRBV28,ASSFAGAGNTIY
TRBV5-1,ASSFGISNTGELF
TRBV30,AWSGTFSGTYGYT
TRBV20-1,SATEAPPQPQH
TRBV7-9,ASSSEETQY
TRBV2,ASHGQFNEKLF
TRBV28,ASSQREEKLF
TRBV2,ASSEERPWDEQY
TRBV12-3/TRBV12-4,ASSRPSTGSGNTIY
TRBV5-5,ASSFEGGSNQPQH
TRBV6-1,ASSEAPGTQETQY
TRBV19,ASSIGQNTEAF
TRBV27,ASSLLPRGGSTDTQY
TRBV18,ASSPRAGTDTQY
TRBV2,ASSGQGGSGELF
TRBV6-1,ASRSHGEGWDTQY
TRBV12-3/TRBV12-4,ASSRASQGWQETQY
TRBV5-1,ASSLWDPRVSYEQY
TRBV24-1,ATKGTGGAAF
TRBV10-3,AISGTGFGNEQF
TRBV12-3/TRBV12-4,ASSGDSNNQPQH
TRBV12-3/TRBV12-4,ASSFGGIYTGELF
TRBV6-1,ASSEDNYGYT
TRBV2,ASSDRDRGGGYT
TRBV7-9,ASSRLAGANTGELF
TRBV5-1,ASSGTGSREKLF
TRBV20-1,SARAAFHGPGGSETQY
TRBV4-1,ASSQVSAGGKWTEAF
TRBV7-9,ASSSDRDSIVPQH
TRBV19,ASSVTSGAFSYNEQF
TRBV5-1,ASSPKTSAQETQY
TRBV27,ASSLRKENYGYT
TRBV7-9,ASSLKLSGQENNQPQH
TRBV19,ASSISAGEYEQY
TRBV28,ASRTGARLYNSPLH
TRBV11-2,ASSPLAGEQY
TRBV27,ASSPLTGLVGYT
TRBV7-8,ALWLAGTTGELF
TRBV13,ASSLRDVSTDTQY